This is a list of T cell receptor beta chains from one sample in a study of shared clonotypes between healthy human individuals. Measured with immunoSEQ multiplex PCR; TCRdb has only the in-frame clones, and not every one. The top ten clones hold less than 1.5% of a sample with roughly 1,100,000 clones, around 76% of them seen once. Sequencing input: memory CD4+ T cells sorted from blood. The receptors shown here come from a man in his late teens or twenties in good health. Each CDR3 is given with its conserved first and last residue. D genes are given only for firm matches. Clone size is given for some rows only: seen once, a few or many times, or a class if the clone is expanded.

V	J	D	length	size	CDR3	DNA
TRBV19	TRBJ2-1	TRBD2	17	.	CASSARLAGGPRNEQFF	TGTGCCAGTAGTGCAAGACTAGCGGGAGGGCCCAGGAATGAGCAGTTCTTC
TRBV14	TRBJ1-2	.	14	.	CASSQTGTGYGYTF	TGTGCCAGCAGCCAAACCGGGACCGGCTATGGCTACACCTTC
TRBV7-2	TRBJ2-5	.	12	.	CASSVQQETQYF	TGTGCCAGCAGCGTACAGCAAGAGACCCAGTACTTC
TRBV18	TRBJ1-2	.	14	.	CASSKDTLNYGYTF	TGTGCCAGCTCCAAGGACACTCTCAACTATGGCTACACCTTC
TRBV7-9	TRBJ2-7	.	16	.	CASSLVSVAGSREQYF	TGTGCCAGCAGCTTAGTGTCTGTAGCAGGCTCTCGGGAGCAGTACTTC
TRBV2	TRBJ1-1	.	13	.	CASSGEGVTEAFF	TGTGCCAGCAGTGGTGAGGGGGTCACTGAAGCTTTCTTT
TRBV9	TRBJ2-3	.	15	.	CASSLRGLRTDTQYF	TGTGCCAGCAGCCTCCGGGGGTTACGCACAGATACGCAGTATTTT
TRBV27	TRBJ1-2	.	12	.	CASSSPGLGYTF	TGTGCCAGCAGTTCACCTGGTTTGGGCTACACCTTC
TRBV11-2	TRBJ2-3	.	18	.	CASSFFYHRTPSTDTQYF	TGTGCCAGCAGCTTCTTCTACCATCGGACGCCAAGCACAGATACGCAGTATTTT
TRBV11-2	TRBJ2-3	TRBD2	14	.	CASSRGGPQATQYF	TGTGCCAGCAGCCGGGGGGGCCCACAGGCTACGCAGTATTTT
TRBV30	TRBJ2-5	.	15	.	CAWRRGQGGQETQYF	TGTGCCTGGAGGAGGGGGCAGGGGGGTCAAGAGACCCAGTACTTC
TRBV6-5	TRBJ2-2	.	14	.	CASSYSSSSGELFF	TGTGCCAGCAGTTACTCGTCCAGTTCGGGGGAGCTGTTTTTT
TRBV6-5	TRBJ1-6	TRBD1	14	once	CASSRTGSNSPLHF	TGTGCCAGCAGCCGGACAGGGTCAAATTCACCCCTCCACTTT
TRBV5-1	TRBJ2-6	TRBD1	15	.	CASSESTGVPNVLTF	TGCGCCAGCAGCGAATCAACAGGGGTTCCCAACGTCCTGACTTTC
TRBV5-1	TRBJ1-2	TRBD1	14	once	CASNQGEIMGGYTF	TGCGCCAGCAACCAGGGGGAGATCATGGGTGGCTACACCTTC
TRBV4-2	TRBJ2-1	TRBD1	15	few	CASSQPGQGYNEQFF	TGTGCCAGCAGCCAGCCGGGACAGGGCTACAATGAGCAGTTCTTC
TRBV6-1	TRBJ2-5	.	14	.	CASSEIGTRETQYF	TGTGCCAGCAGTGAGATTGGGACCAGGGAGACCCAGTACTTC
TRBV7-9	TRBJ2-3	.	16	.	CASSPRAAIITDTQYF	TGTGCCAGCAGCCCACGTGCAGCCATTATCACAGATACGCAGTATTTT
TRBV7-9	TRBJ2-7	.	15	.	CASSDDSSKGDEQYF	TGTGCCAGCAGCGACGACAGTTCAAAAGGGGACGAGCAGTACTTC
TRBV7-9	TRBJ2-2	.	17	.	CASSLAPGGGSTGELFF	TGTGCCAGCAGCTTAGCGCCAGGAGGGGGAAGCACCGGGGAGCTGTTTTTT
TRBV7-9	TRBJ2-1	.	10	.	CASRHNEQFF	TGTGCCAGCCGCCACAATGAGCAGTTCTTC
TRBV7-3	TRBJ2-5	.	13	.	CASSLDYTETQYF	TGTGCCAGCAGCTTAGACTATACCGAGACCCAGTACTTC
TRBV9	TRBJ1-3	.	14	.	CASSVRNSGNTIYF	TGTGCCAGCAGCGTAAGAAACTCTGGAAACACCATATATTTT
TRBV7-3	TRBJ2-3	TRBD2	16	.	CASSLGSGGPLYTQYF	TGTGCCAGCAGCTTAGGTAGCGGGGGTCCCCTTTATACGCAGTATTTT
TRBV7-6	TRBJ2-5	.	13	once	CASSYPDGSEQYF	TGTGCCAGCAGCTACCCGGACGGGTCAGAGCAGTACTTC
TRBV14	TRBJ2-7	TRBD1	16	.	CASSQRQGALSYEQYF	TGTGCCAGCAGCCAACGACAGGGGGCCCTATCCTACGAGCAGTACTTC
TRBV5-1	TRBJ2-3	TRBD2	16	.	CASSLDPAGGTDTQYF	TGCGCCAGCAGCTTGGATCCAGCGGGGGGCACAGATACGCAGTATTTT
TRBV29-1	TRBJ1-3	.	14	many	CSAQGGPSGNTIYF	TGCAGCGCCCAGGGAGGGCCCTCTGGAAACACCATATATTTT
TRBV2	TRBJ2-3	TRBD2	12	.	CASREAADTQYF	TGTGCCAGTCGGGAGGCCGCAGATACGCAGTATTTT
TRBV7-6	TRBJ1-4	.	14	.	CASSLGGSNEKLFF	TGTGCCAGCAGCTTAGGGGGCAGTAATGAAAAACTGTTTTTT
TRBV7-9	TRBJ1-1	.	14	few	CASSRDRQNTEAFF	TGTGCCAGCAGTCGCGACAGGCAGAACACTGAAGCTTTCTTT
TRBV6-1	TRBJ2-1	TRBD2	13	.	CASTRWGGNEQFF	TGTGCCAGCACGCGCTGGGGGGGGAATGAGCAGTTCTTC
TRBV7-2	TRBJ1-2	.	17	.	CASSLGSTLGKYYGYTF	TGTGCCAGCAGCTTAGGATCGACGCTGGGCAAATACTATGGCTACACCTTC
TRBV6-1	TRBJ1-1	TRBD1	13	.	CASRTGVNTEAFF	TGTGCCAGCAGGACAGGGGTGAACACTGAAGCTTTCTTT
TRBV27	TRBJ2-3	TRBD2	15	.	CASRSGASGRDTQYF	TGTGCCAGCAGATCTGGGGCTAGCGGGAGGGATACGCAGTATTTT
TRBV6-4	TRBJ1-1	.	13	.	CASSSRVNTEAFF	TGTGCCAGCAGCTCCCGGGTTAACACTGAAGCTTTCTTT
TRBV30	TRBJ2-7	.	15	.	CAWKGRDPSQGEQYF	TGTGCCTGGAAAGGGAGGGACCCATCTCAGGGGGAGCAGTACTTC
TRBV28	TRBJ2-5	.	13	.	CASSANSQETQYF	TGTGCCAGCAGTGCCAACAGCCAAGAGACCCAGTACTTC
TRBV7-2	TRBJ2-7	.	14	.	CASSLSGNSYEQYF	TGTGCCAGCAGCTTGTCTGGCAACTCCTACGAGCAGTACTTC
TRBV10-3	TRBJ2-1	TRBD1	16	.	CAISERVTGGNNEQFF	TGTGCCATCAGTGAGAGGGTTACAGGGGGGAACAATGAGCAGTTCTTC
TRBV5-4	TRBJ1-2	TRBD1	14	.	CASSTTGGRYGYTF	TGTGCCAGCAGCACGACAGGGGGCCGGTATGGCTACACCTTC
TRBV10-1	TRBJ2-3	TRBD2	16	.	CASSESRAGGPDTQYF	TGCGCCAGCAGTGAGTCCCGAGCGGGAGGCCCAGATACGCAGTATTTT
TRBV7-2	TRBJ1-2	.	13	.	CASSRDSNYGYTF	TGTGCCAGCAGCCGTGACAGCAACTATGGCTACACCTTC
TRBV7-2	TRBJ1-1	.	14	few	CASTVRLMGTEAFF	TGTGCCAGCACTGTGCGGCTGATGGGGACTGAAGCTTTCTTT
TRBV6-1	TRBJ1-2	.	17	.	CASSEDRVLKKDYGYTF	TGTGCCAGCAGTGAAGACCGGGTCCTAAAAAAGGACTATGGCTACACCTTC
TRBV6-4	TRBJ2-2	.	13	.	CASSANYTGELFF	TGTGCCAGCAGCGCAAACTACACCGGGGAGCTGTTTTTT